The 30 T cell receptor beta chains listed next were all sequenced from one sample in a study of T cells in localized non-small cell lung cancer. Sequencing used immunoSEQ multiplex PCR; TCRdb keeps in-frame clones, though not all of them. The sample includes around 2,000 clones, about 20% of them seen just once. Sequencing was performed on normal lung tissue next to the tumor, taken before any cancer treatment. Receptors originate from a woman between 40 and 69 years old with stage I lung adenocarcinoma.

The rearrangement links TRBV11-3 to TRBJ2-2; D ambiguous. V was trimmed by 1 base and J by 7 bases, leaving 13 bases between them. There are 15 residues in the CDR3. CDR1 and CDR2 from the germline V gene are SGHNT and YENEEA. For the CDR3, the DNA is TGTGCCAGCAGCTTAGTTGCGACCGCGCACGGGGAGCTGTTTTTT. Translation gives CASSLVATAHGELFF.

The J gene is TRBJ1-4, the V gene TRBV19; D is unresolved. CDR1 and CDR2 (germline): LNHDA, SQIVND (reference sequence). This CDR3 has 15 amino acids. With 3 bases removed from V and 3 bases from J, the gap between germline ends came to 11 bases. CDR3 amino acids: CASSMEQLANEKLFF. CDR3 DNA sequence: TGTGCCAGTAGTATGGAACAGCTGGCTAATGAAAAACTGTTTTTT.

This clone has just a few counts. The genes are TRBV7-6 and TRBJ1-2; D remains ambiguous. The germline V gene encodes CDR1 SGHVS and CDR2 FNYEAQ. The CDR3 is 14 amino acids. V was pared by 3 bases and J by 3 bases, with 11 bases between. The CDR3 loop reads CASSLGSRDYGYTF. DNA for the CDR3: TGTGCCAGCAGCTTGGGAAGTAGGGACTATGGCTACACCTTC.

A single count supports this clone. The V call is TRBV5-1, the J call TRBJ2-3; D perhaps matches TRBD2 (6 bases). Germline CDR1 is SGHRS and CDR2 is YFSETQ. The V gene lost 0 bases and the J gene lost 5 bases, with 13 bases spanning the gap. CDR3 length equals 15 residues. The CDR3 DNA reads as TGCGCCAGCAGCTTGGACGTACTAGCAATAGATACGCAGTATTTT. Its translation: CASSLDVLAIDTQYF. Using reference TRBV5-1 and TRBJ2-3 for the parts outside the CDR3, the full variable domain is KAGVTQTPRYLIKTRGQQVTLSCSPISGHRSVSWYQQTPGQGLQFLFEYFSETQRNKGNFPGRFSGRQFSNSRSEMNVSTLELGDSALYLCASSLDVLAIDTQYFGPGTRLTVL.

V usage is TRBV11-3 and J usage is TRBJ1-5; TRBD1 aligns across 10 bases. The CDR3 has 15 residues. Germline CDR1 is SGHNT and CDR2 is YENEEA. With 4 bases clipped from V and 7 bases from J, the junction kept 7 bases outside the gene matches. CDR3 residues: CASSSDRGNQQPQHF. Written as DNA, the CDR3 is TGTGCCAGCAGCTCGGACAGGGGGAATCAGCAGCCCCAGCATTTT.

This clone was seen more than once but under ten times. The gene calls are TRBV9 and TRBJ2-7; 9 bases align to TRBD1. The CDR3 contains 15 residues. Germline lookup yields CDR1 SGDLS and CDR2 YYNGEE. The junction had 7 bases not matched to a gene; V was cut back by 4 bases and J by 2 bases. The DNA for the CDR3 is TGTGCCAGCAGCCCCTACGGACAGGGGCCCTACGAGCAGTACTTC. This encodes CASSPYGQGPYEQYF.

The CDR3 nucleotides are TGTGCCAGCAGCCAAGAAAGACCCCGGGGCGGGGACACTGAAGCTTTCTTT. Translating it yields CASSQERPRGGDTEAFF. The chain is built from TRBV14 and TRBJ1-1, with TRBD1 as a possible D gene (5 bases). The V end was cut by 0 bases, the J end by 3 bases, with 17 bases between. CDR1 SGHDN and CDR2 FVKESK come from the germline V gene. The CDR3 extends over 17 amino acids.

V and J are TRBV6-8 and TRBJ2-4, with D tentatively TRBD1 (5 bases). V was shortened by 2 bases and J by 2 bases, with 16 bases between the two germline ends. This CDR3 is 17 amino acids long. Germline V gene data show CDR1 as MNHGY and CDR2 as SAAAGT. The CDR3 region has the DNA TGTGCCAGCAGTTACAAGTACAGGTTAAATTCCAAAAACATTCAGTACTTC. Amino acid sequence: CASSYKYRLNSKNIQYF.

This clone came up a few times. The chain carries TRBV10-2 and TRBJ2-2, with D hard to call. The CDR3 covers 14 residues. Germline CDR1 is WSHSY and CDR2 is SAAADI. V lost 0 bases and J lost 5, with 7 bases in between. The CDR3 reads CASSESPSTGELFF. CDR3 in DNA: TGCGCCAGCAGTGAGTCCCCATCAACCGGGGAGCTGTTTTTT.

This sequence joins TRBV11-3 and TRBJ1-2; the match to TRBD1 covers 9 bases. CDR3 length: 18 amino acids. Germline assignment: CDR1 SGHNT and CDR2 YENEEA. Germline trimming cut 2 bases from V and 3 bases from J; bases unmatched to any gene: 13. CDR3 in amino acids: CASSLIAQRQGVYYGYTF. CDR3 in DNA: TGTGCCAGCAGCTTAATTGCTCAACGACAGGGGGTCTACTATGGCTACACCTTC.

This clone is large by share. The chain is built from TRBV7-2 and TRBJ2-7, with D perhaps TRBD1 (8 bases). The CDR3 is 13 residues long. The germline V gene has CDR1 SGHTA and CDR2 FQGNSA. Trimming cost V 5 bases and J 6 bases, with 14 bases left between them. The CDR3 nucleotides read TGTGCCAGCAGCGGACAGGGCGGGGGCGAGCAGTACTTC. Amino acid sequence: CASSGQGGGEQYF.

Concerning this clone itself: Other DNA sequences in the same sample also yield this CDR3. This rearrangement joins TRBV19 to TRBJ2-3; the D is unclear. The CDR3 loop spans 13 amino acids. Trimming left V 3 bases short and J 4 bases short, with 8 bases between. Per the germline V gene, CDR1 is LNHDA and CDR2 is SQIVND (reference sequence). CDR3 coding DNA: TGTGCCAGTAGTATTAGTGGGGCAGATACGCAGTATTTT. Translation gives CASSISGADTQYF.

This clone has a handful of counts. The V gene is TRBV4-1, the J gene TRBJ1-4, with TRBD1 identical over 8 bases. The CDR3 length is 16 residues. Trimming took 4 bases from V and 8 from J; bases not matched to a gene: 12. The germline gives CDR1 MGHRA, CDR2 YSYEKL. Here the CDR3 DNA reads TGCGCCAGCAGCCCCCGACAGGGGATAGGATTGGAAAAACTGTTTTTT. Amino acid sequence: CASSPRQGIGLEKLFF.

The sample holds a few counts of this clone. This rearrangement joins TRBV6-8 to TRBJ2-3; D is possibly TRBD2 (6 bases). CDR1 MNHGY and CDR2 SAAAGT come from the germline V gene. The V end lost 0 bases, the J end lost 5 bases, and 15 bases lay between the germline ends. This CDR3 region has 16 residues. The CDR3, as DNA: TGTGCCAGCAGTTACTCCCCGGACTTAGCGGTAGATACGCAGTATTTT. It codes for CASSYSPDLAVDTQYF.

The chain joins TRBV28 to TRBJ2-7; no reliable D call. The V gene's germline CDR1 is MDHEN and CDR2 SYDVKM. This CDR3 region has 14 residues. Trimming stripped 3 bases from V and 2 bases from J, with 11 bases between. The CDR3 DNA reads as TGTGCCAGCAGTTTTGGTCAGATTACCTACGAGCAGTACTTC. Its protein product is CASSFGQITYEQYF.

This clone was observed a handful of times. V and J are TRBV11-1 and TRBJ1-1, with 7 bases identical to TRBD1. This CDR3 is 15 amino acids long. CDR1 and CDR2 from the germline V gene are SGHAT and FQDESV (reference sequence). J lost 1 base, V lost 5 bases, and 7 bases had no gene match. In nucleotides, the CDR3 is TGTGCCAGCAGCCTCCTGACAGGGTCGAACACTGAAGCTTTCTTT. This translates into CASSLLTGSNTEAFF.

This clone was seen a handful of times. V gene TRBV6-8 combines with J gene TRBJ1-4; TRBD1 aligns across 10 bases. The V gene's germline CDR1 is MNHGY and CDR2 SAAAGT. With 6 bases clipped from V and 7 bases from J, the junction kept 14 bases outside the gene matches. This CDR3 contains 17 residues. The CDR3 region is CASSQSRDRGRGEKLFF. In DNA form, the CDR3 reads TGTGCCAGCAGCCAGTCCCGGGACAGGGGACGGGGTGAAAAACTGTTTTTT.

This clone is termed large (0.1 to 1%). This chain links TRBV6-8 with TRBJ2-1, with 7 bases fitting TRBD1. The CDR3 extends over 16 amino acids. Germline CDR1 MNHGY, CDR2 SAAAGT. V lost 5 bases and J lost 0; bases outside the gene matches: 7. CDR3 sequence reads: CASSEWGQSSYNEQFF. The CDR3 nucleotides read TGTGCCAGCAGTGAGTGGGGACAGAGCTCCTACAATGAGCAGTTCTTC.

The gene calls are TRBV6-8 and TRBJ1-1; weak D call: TRBD1 (5 bases). The CDR3 has 18 residues. Between the trimmed V and J ends, which lost 3 bases and 0 bases, there was a span of 20 bases. Germline V CDR1 and CDR2: MNHGY, SAAAGT. The CDR3 DNA is TGTGCCAGCAGTTATGGTCGGGGCGGCGCCTACATGAACACTGAAGCTTTCTTT. Translated, it gives CASSYGRGGAYMNTEAFF.

V usage is TRBV19 and J usage is TRBJ1-2; a weak D match, TRBD1 (6 bases). CDR1 is LNHDA, CDR2 SQIVND, per germline (reference sequence). The CDR3 is made up of 14 amino acids. Trimming stripped 5 bases from V and 4 bases from J, with 14 bases between. CDR3: CASSAYREGYGYTF. DNA of the CDR3: TGTGCCAGTAGTGCCTACAGGGAGGGCTATGGCTACACCTTC.

The chain links TRBV6-8 to TRBJ1-5, with 7 bases matching TRBD1. Trimming took 4 bases from V and 2 from J; bases not matched to a gene: 8. This CDR3 comprises 16 residues. Germline CDR1 and CDR2: MNHGY and SAAAGT. CDR3 in amino acids: CASSLPLGTGNQPQHF. For the CDR3, the DNA is TGTGCCAGCAGTTTACCGTTAGGGACAGGCAATCAGCCCCAGCATTTT.

This clone is large within its sample. This chain links TRBV15 with TRBJ2-1, with 8 bases fitting TRBD1. Germline V gene lookup returns CDR1 LNHNV and CDR2 YYDKDF (reference sequence). V shed 6 bases, J shed 7 bases, and the junction held 11 bases outside the gene matches. There are 15 residues in the CDR3. The CDR3 DNA follows: TGTGCCACCAGTTCCCCCGGGACAGGAGAGAATGAGCAGTTCTTC. Its protein is CATSSPGTGENEQFF.

Judged by abundance, this clone is medium-sized. The rearrangement joins TRBV11-3 to TRBJ1-5; D is uncertain. The CDR3 runs to 15 residues. With 2 bases removed from V and 7 bases from J, the gap between germline ends came to 15 bases. The germline CDR1 and CDR2 sequences are SGHNT and YENEEA. This chain's CDR3 is CASSLQGGWQQPQHF. In nucleotides, the CDR3 is TGTGCCAGCAGCTTACAAGGAGGTTGGCAGCAGCCCCAGCATTTT.

The chain employs TRBV11-3 and TRBJ1-1, with TRBD1 identical over 7 bases. Germline CDR1 SGHNT, CDR2 YENEEA. V gave up 2 bases and J gave up 7 bases; unmatched junction bases: 7. The CDR3 length is 14 residues. The CDR3 protein is CASSLYTDRDEAFF. The CDR3 DNA reads as TGTGCCAGCAGCTTATATACCGACAGGGATGAAGCTTTCTTT.

This chain links TRBV5-1 with TRBJ2-7; 12 nucleotides align to TRBD1. With V trimmed by 0 bases and J by 8 bases, 6 bases remained unmatched. Germline V gives CDR1 SGHRS, CDR2 YFSETQ. The CDR3 spans 15 residues. Here the CDR3 DNA reads TGCGCCAGCAGCTTGGGGGACAGGGGGCCTGAGAAGCAGTACTTC. Protein sequence: CASSLGDRGPEKQYF.

The chain couples TRBV14 to TRBJ1-2, with D possibly being TRBD1 (5 bases). This CDR3 region has 13 residues. Germline assignment: CDR1 SGHDN and CDR2 FVKESK. Trimming took off 0 bases at V and 7 bases at J, with 9 bases between the two ends. Here the CDR3 reads CASSQDQGSGYTF. For the CDR3, the DNA is TGTGCCAGCAGCCAAGATCAGGGTTCTGGCTACACCTTC.

By share, this clone counts as large. The rearrangement links TRBV12-5 to TRBJ1-1; D is perhaps TRBD1 (5 bases). This CDR3 region has 15 residues. CDR1 is LGHNT, CDR2 FRNRAP, per germline. The CDR3 sequence is CASTLWGGTNTEAFF. For the CDR3, the DNA is TGTGCCAGCACCCTATGGGGAGGGACCAACACTGAAGCTTTCTTT.

This clone was detected a few times. The V call is TRBV15, the J call TRBJ1-1, with D maybe TRBD1 (5 bases). The CDR3 loop spans 14 amino acids. Germline CDR1 is LNHNV and CDR2 is YYDKDF (reference sequence). Trimming removed 3 bases from V and 0 bases from J, with 8 bases in between. The CDR3 nucleotides read TGTGCCACCAGCAGGGGACGGGTGAACACTGAAGCTTTCTTT. The encoded protein is CATSRGRVNTEAFF.

The chain combines TRBV11-3 with TRBJ2-2; no reliable D call. The CDR3 spans 15 residues. The germline gives CDR1 SGHNT, CDR2 YENEEA. Trimming left V 4 bases short and J 0 bases short, with 9 bases between. CDR3 nucleotides: TGTGCCAGCAGCTCATACAGCGCGAACACCGGGGAGCTGTTTTTT. It translates to CASSSYSANTGELFF.

This clone has only a few counts. V is TRBV25-1 and J is TRBJ1-1; no definite D call. Germline assignment: CDR1 MGHDK and CDR2 SYGVNS. The CDR3 loop spans 13 amino acids. V shed 0 bases and J shed 0 bases, with 2 bases lying between them. CDR3 region: CASSEYVNTEAFF. The CDR3 DNA reads as TGTGCCAGCAGTGAATATGTGAACACTGAAGCTTTCTTT.